A selection of T cell receptor beta chains follows, all from one sample in a study of cytomegalovirus exposure and HLA in healthy donors. The assay was immunoSEQ multiplex PCR, and TCRdb's table has in-frame clones only and misses some. The sample lists some 120,000 clones, more than 65% occurring once. The source material was PBMCs. All receptors come from a woman aged 25 to 45 in good health and CMV-seronegative. Each CDR3 is given with its conserved first and last residue. D genes are given only for firm matches. Some rows have no size entry. The others give once, few or many, or a class for an expanded clone.

v_call	d_call	j_call	clone_size	cdr3_nt	cdr3_aa
TRBV19	TRBD1	TRBJ1-2	once	TGTGCCAGTAGTATAATAGGGACAGGGAGGAACCGCTACACCTTC	CASSIIGTGRNRYTF
TRBV15	TRBD1	TRBJ1-1	.	TGTGCCACCAGCAGATGGCAGGGGGCGAAAACGAGAAGCACTGAAGCTTTCTTT	CATSRWQGAKTRSTEAFF
TRBV15	TRBD2	TRBJ2-1	.	TGTGCCACCAGCGGACGACTAGCGGGAGGTATCGAGCAGTTCTTC	CATSGRLAGGIEQFF
TRBV15	TRBD2	TRBJ2-7	.	TGTGCCACCAGCAGAGACCTTCCAACGGGAGGCGTTCTCTACGAGCAGTACTTC	CATSRDLPTGGVLYEQYF
TRBV25-1	.	TRBJ2-7	.	TGTGCCAGCAGTGAACCAGACAGGCCCTCCTACGAGCAGTACTTC	CASSEPDRPSYEQYF
TRBV30	TRBD1	TRBJ1-2	.	TGTGCCTGGAGAATGGACAGGGCCACCTTC	CAWRMDRATF
TRBV6-5	.	TRBJ1-1	medium-sized	TGTGCCAGCAGTCTAAACAGGGTAGGGACTGAAGCTTTCTTT	CASSLNRVGTEAFF
TRBV6-1	TRBD1	TRBJ1-1	.	TGTGCCAGCAGAACAGGGGGGACAGGGTCGACTGAAGCTTTCTTT	CASRTGGTGSTEAFF
TRBV29-1	TRBD2	TRBJ2-4	few	TGCAGCGTTGAGGTGGGAGGGACTAACATTCAGTACTTC	CSVEVGGTNIQYF
TRBV6-1	TRBD1	TRBJ1-5	.	TGTGCCAGCCTGGACAGGACCGGCAATCAGCCCCAGCATTTT	CASLDRTGNQPQHF
TRBV15	.	TRBJ1-4	.	TGTGCCGTAGGAGGGAGATTGAATGAAAAACTGTTTTTT	CAVGGRLNEKLFF
TRBV30	.	TRBJ1-6	.	TGTGCCTGGAGGGGCGACGGGGATTCACCCCTCCACTTT	CAWRGDGDSPLHF
TRBV30	.	TRBJ1-1	.	TGTGCCTGGGGATTGGGACATAGGAACACTGAAGCTTTCTTT	CAWGLGHRNTEAFF
TRBV5-1	.	TRBJ2-3	.	TGCGCCAGCACCTATAGCGGAGTCACAGATACGCAGTATTTT	CASTYSGVTDTQYF
TRBV29-1	TRBD1	TRBJ2-5	.	TGCAGCGTTGAGACAGGGGGCTCACTGCTCCAAGAGACCCAGTACTTC	CSVETGGSLLQETQYF
TRBV30	TRBD1	TRBJ1-2	.	TGTGCCTGGGCCGGGACAGCCTATGGCTACACCTTC	CAWAGTAYGYTF
TRBV30	.	TRBJ1-2	few	TGTGCCTGTTCCTCTCAGGGTAACTATGGCTACACCTTC	CACSSQGNYGYTF
TRBV7-9	.	TRBJ2-5	.	TGTGCCAGCAGCCCGAGGTACTTC	CASSPRYF
TRBV30	.	TRBJ1-2	.	TGTGCCTGGGCCTCCGGGTGGAGCTACACCTTC	CAWASGWSYTF
TRBV6-1	TRBD2	TRBJ2-1	once	TGTGCCAGCAGCCGAAGCGGGACCTCCTACAATGAGCAGTTCTTC	CASSRSGTSYNEQFF
TRBV27	.	TRBJ2-1	.	TGTGCCAGCGGTAGCTACAATGAGCAGTTCTTC	CASGSYNEQFF
TRBV30	.	TRBJ2-3	.	TGTGCCTGGAGTGAGGGGGGGATTAGCACAGATACGCAGTATTTT	CAWSEGGISTDTQYF
TRBV6-6	.	TRBJ1-5	.	TGTGCCAGCGACTCCGCGGCAACCCGAGATCAGCCCCAGCATTTT	CASDSAATRDQPQHF
TRBV5-1	.	TRBJ1-1	.	TGCGCCAGCAGCCAATCTACAGGGAGCACTGAAGCTTTCTTT	CASSQSTGSTEAFF
TRBV9	.	TRBJ1-1	.	TGTGCCAGCAGCGTAGTTCCCCAACAGGGGAACACTGAAGCTTTCTTT	CASSVVPQQGNTEAFF
TRBV5-1	TRBD1	TRBJ1-2	.	TGCGCCAGCAGCTCAGGGGGCCCAGGTGGCTACACCTTC	CASSSGGPGGYTF
TRBV7-9	TRBD1	TRBJ2-4	few	TGTGCCAGCAGCCCCAGGACAGGGGTAGCCAAAAACATTCAGTACTTC	CASSPRTGVAKNIQYF
TRBV7-9	.	TRBJ1-3	few	TGTGCCAGCAGCTTAACGGGATCCCCTGGAAACACCATATATTTT	CASSLTGSPGNTIYF
TRBV7-2	.	TRBJ1-1	.	TGTGCCAGCAGCCCCTTGTGGGGGGACGGGAACACTGAAGCTTTCTTT	CASSPLWGDGNTEAFF
TRBV12-5	TRBD2	TRBJ2-3	.	TGTGCTAGTGGTTTGGGACTAGCGGGAGGGTGGGATACGCAGTATTTT	CASGLGLAGGWDTQYF
TRBV9	.	TRBJ1-3	.	TGTGCCAGCAGCGTAGTTCCAGGGATTACTGGAAACACCATATATTTT	CASSVVPGITGNTIYF